These T cell receptor beta chains were read from a single sample in a study of blood T cell repertoires in COVID-19. Libraries were prepared by immunoSEQ multiplex PCR; TCRdb keeps only in-frame clonotypes and omits some of them. Among roughly 55,000 clones, approximately 84% were seen once, and the ten largest hold about 16%. Sequencing input: peripheral blood. The source of these receptors is a human donor with active or convalescent COVID-19. The donor label of this sample is uncertain. Both conserved end residues are part of each CDR3. D genes are given only for firm matches. Clone size is shown for a subset of rows, as once, few, many or a class of expanded clone.

v_call,j_call,d_call,clone_size,cdr3_aa,cdr3_nt
TRBV18,TRBJ1-1,TRBD1,NA,CASSPGQGRNTEAFF,TGTGCCAGCTCCCCTGGACAGGGGAGGAACACTGAAGCTTTCTTT
TRBV11-3,TRBJ1-4,NA,NA,CASSQRLGEKLFF,TGTGCCAGCAGCCAGCGGCTTGGAGAAAAACTGTTTTTT
TRBV5-4,TRBJ2-7,TRBD1,NA,CASSPGTGEGEQYF,TGTGCCAGCAGCCCCGGGACAGGGGAAGGGGAGCAGTACTTC
TRBV10-3,TRBJ1-1,TRBD1,NA,CAIRPGQGSHTEAFF,TGTGCCATCAGGCCGGGACAGGGTTCTCACACTGAAGCTTTCTTT
TRBV27,TRBJ1-2,NA,NA,CASSLSTYYGYTF,TGTGCCAGCAGTTTATCGACATACTATGGCTACACCTTC
TRBV24-1,TRBJ2-5,TRBD2,NA,CATSDLRGSGTSGRRETQYF,TGTGCCACCAGTGATTTGCGGGGCTCCGGGACTAGCGGGAGGCGAGAGACCCAGTACTTC
TRBV5-1,TRBJ2-6,NA,NA,CASSLSSRTVSGANVLTF,TGCGCCAGCAGCTTAAGTTCTCGGACAGTCTCTGGGGCCAACGTCCTGACTTTC
TRBV29-1,TRBJ2-3,TRBD2,NA,CSGMGLAGRTDTQYF,TGCAGCGGCATGGGACTAGCGGGAAGGACAGATACGCAGTATTTT
TRBV7-9,TRBJ2-3,NA,NA,CASSPRGGGISTDTQYF,TGTGCCAGCAGCCCCCGGGGCGGAGGGATTAGCACAGATACGCAGTATTTT
TRBV11-3,TRBJ2-1,NA,NA,CASSQSHRRTQFF,TGTGCCAGCAGCCAATCCCACAGGCGGACCCAGTTCTTC
TRBV19,TRBJ2-1,TRBD2,few,CASSIEGLAGGSYNEQFF,TGTGCCAGTAGTATAGAAGGACTAGCGGGAGGTAGCTACAATGAGCAGTTCTTC
TRBV24-1,TRBJ1-2,NA,NA,CATSDHTGNGYTF,TGTGCCACCAGTGACCATACAGGGAACGGCTACACCTTC
TRBV6-6,TRBJ2-3,TRBD2,NA,CASQAGRVPADTQYF,TGTGCCAGCCAGGCCGGGAGGGTGCCGGCAGATACGCAGTATTTT
TRBV7-2,TRBJ1-5,TRBD1,NA,CASSLQGQGSNQPQHF,TGTGCCAGCAGCCTTCAAGGACAGGGAAGCAATCAGCCCCAGCATTTT
TRBV5-1,TRBJ1-2,TRBD1,NA,CASSFWQGAENGYTF,TGCGCCAGCAGCTTTTGGCAGGGGGCAGAGAATGGCTACACCTTC
TRBV4-3,TRBJ1-2,TRBD1,few,CASSPGQGADGYTF,TGCGCCAGCAGCCCCGGACAGGGGGCGGATGGCTACACCTTC
TRBV4-1,TRBJ2-5,TRBD2,NA,CASSQDGAGEETQYF,TGCGCCAGCAGCCAAGATGGGGCGGGGGAGGAGACCCAGTACTTC
TRBV19,TRBJ1-5,NA,NA,CASSYRDINQPQHF,TGTGCCAGTAGCTATAGGGACATTAATCAGCCCCAGCATTTT
TRBV7-3,TRBJ1-1,NA,once,CASSLSVNTEAFF,TGTGCCAGCAGCTTAAGCGTGAACACTGAAGCTTTCTTT
TRBV13,TRBJ2-7,TRBD2,NA,CASSFLTSGTYEQYF,TGTGCCAGCAGCTTTTTAACTAGCGGGACCTACGAGCAGTACTTC
TRBV5-1,TRBJ2-7,TRBD2,NA,CASSLSGRIGEQYF,TGCGCCAGCAGCTTGTCCGGGAGGATCGGCGAGCAGTACTTC
TRBV7-2,TRBJ2-1,TRBD2,NA,CASSLLASGPAYNEQFF,TGTGCCAGCAGCTTATTGGCTAGCGGGCCGGCCTACAATGAGCAGTTCTTC
TRBV11-3,TRBJ2-5,TRBD2,NA,CASSRGMRPSGRAKTQYF,TGTGCCAGCAGCCGGGGGATGCGACCTAGCGGGAGGGCGAAGACCCAGTACTTC
TRBV7-3,TRBJ1-2,TRBD1,NA,CASSLVGTDYGYTF,TGTGCCAGCAGCTTAGTCGGGACAGACTATGGCTACACCTTC
TRBV19,TRBJ2-3,NA,NA,CASSRARGAADTQYF,TGTGCCAGTAGCCGAGCAAGGGGCGCCGCAGATACGCAGTATTTT
TRBV27,TRBJ1-6,NA,NA,CASSFTGSSYNSPLHF,TGTGCCAGCAGTTTTACCGGGAGCTCCTATAATTCACCCCTCCACTTT
TRBV24-1,TRBJ2-7,NA,NA,CATSTGSRTSEQYF,TGTGCCACCAGCACCGGGTCAAGAACCTCCGAGCAGTACTTC
TRBV18,TRBJ2-2,TRBD1,many,CASSPSPGQAGELFF,TGTGCCAGCTCACCCAGCCCGGGACAGGCCGGGGAGCTGTTTTTT
TRBV6-1,TRBJ1-4,NA,NA,CASSEKGWRDEKLFF,TGTGCCAGCAGTGAAAAGGGGTGGCGTGATGAAAAACTGTTTTTT
TRBV11-2,TRBJ1-6,NA,NA,CASSVQGSRNSPLHF,TGTGCCAGCAGCGTTCAGGGTAGTCGGAATTCACCCCTCCACTTT